The source of this T cell receptor beta chain is a study of post-analysis software for immune sequencing data. Overall study context: There were relapsing-remitting, secondary progressive and progressive-relapsing multiple sclerosis among the disease courses included.

The CDR3 is 15 residues long. Per germline, CDR1 SNHLY and CDR2 FYNNEI. The library was made from cDNA and included unique molecular identifiers. Once roughly 0.95 to 10 million T cells were used, roughly 0.5 million cDNA molecules resulted. TCRdb re-derived calls from the PCR reads in MiXCR, one entry per CDR3 protein. This table has approximately 730,000 distinct CDR3 sequences, 25% to 30% appearing once. Concerning this clonotype itself: Its antigen is not known.

Study-wide results and limits: Strong co-clustering by F measure was evident for samples that had been prepared in the same batch. Multiple sclerosis patients had significantly lower normalized Chao1 diversity than controls. Relative to controls, patients had about five TRBV segments at higher frequency, with TRBV5-6, TRBV5-1 and TRBV20-1 among these.

The sample taken for sequencing was blood. The chain is built from TRBV2 and TRBJ2-5; 14 bases are a match to TRBD2. The last part of the DNA fits TRBJ2-7 better; the J call may be wrong. This TCR derives from a girl between 10 and 17 years old with multiple sclerosis. CDR3 DNA sequence: TGTGCCAGAGATTCTCCGGGACTAGCGGGAGACGAGCAGTACTTC. Its translation: CARDSPGLAGDEQYF.